This T cell receptor beta chain is drawn from a study of blood T cell repertoires in COVID-19. Whole-study context: Whether acute or convalescent, the COVID-19 samples came from the United States, Italy and Spain. Nucleic acid was either cDNA or gDNA, and it came from T cells, B-cell-depleted T cells, or PBMCs.

As originally analysed: Reference gene primer amplification yielded estimated nucleated cell counts. Using immunoSEQ multiplex PCR, the repertoire was profiled, and TCRdb retains in-frame clones only, with some absent. That table is the source of V, J and clone size, and D and trimming were worked out from the DNA. This sample yields 190,000 or so clones, of which around 87% are seen a single time; 2.7% belongs to the top ten. Unmatched junction bases numbered 3, after V lost 2 bases and J lost 6 bases. This CDR3 spans 15 amino acids. Germline-derived CDR1 and CDR2 are ENHRY and SYGVKD. The sequencing sample was made of peripheral blood. V usage is TRBV10-3 and J usage is TRBJ1-6; 8 nucleotides align to TRBD1. The TCR was taken from a man in his forties or fifties with active or convalescent COVID-19. Here the CDR3 DNA reads TGTGCCATCAGTGAGACCGGACAGGGTAATTCACCCCTCCACTTT. This sequence encodes CAISETGQGNSPLHF.